One T cell receptor (beta chain) is described in this entry. The sample originates from a study of blood T cell repertoires in COVID-19. Looking at the study overall: In each case, the material was cDNA or gDNA derived from T cells, B-cell-depleted T cells, or PBMCs.

Membership in each cohort depended on participant-reported clinical history. Exposed enrollees had met someone with a PCR-confirmed or clinician-diagnosed COVID-19 case at some point within the 2 weeks before study entry. The assay was immunoSEQ multiplex PCR, and TCRdb's table has in-frame clones only and misses some. The profile shows more than 150,000 clones, approximately 80% of them singletons. The CDR3 is made up of 15 amino acids. The V gene lost 3 bases and the J gene lost 8 bases, with 16 bases spanning the gap. Germline V CDR1 and CDR2: SGHDN, FVKESK. The chain recombines TRBV14 with TRBJ1-4; D possibly corresponds to TRBD1 (6 bases). The sample was PBMCs or T cells enriched from blood (not recorded which). This sequence originates from a man aged 60 to 69 who had been exposed to COVID-19. CDR3 loop: CASSHLGQGREKLFF. The CDR3 region has the DNA TGTGCCAGCAGCCATTTAGGTCAGGGGCGGGAAAAACTGTTTTTT.